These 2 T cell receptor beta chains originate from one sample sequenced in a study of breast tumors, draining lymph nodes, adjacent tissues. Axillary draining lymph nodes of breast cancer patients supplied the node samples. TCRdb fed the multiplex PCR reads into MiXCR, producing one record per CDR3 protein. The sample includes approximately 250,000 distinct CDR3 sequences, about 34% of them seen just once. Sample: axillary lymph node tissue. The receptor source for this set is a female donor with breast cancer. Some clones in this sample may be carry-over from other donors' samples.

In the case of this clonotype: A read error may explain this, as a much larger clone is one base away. The DNA for the CDR3 is TGTGCCAGCACAACCTCAGTGTCCCCATGGTCCGGCTACACCTTC. The encoded protein is CASTTSVSPWSGYTF. The chain joins TRBV7-9 to TRBJ1-2; no clear D. This CDR3 is built from 15 residues. The V gene lost 7 bases and the J gene lost 8 bases, with 23 bases spanning the gap. Germline lookup yields CDR1 SEHNR and CDR2 FQNEAQ (reference sequence). Full variable domain (rest looked up from reference TRBV7-9 and TRBJ1-2): DTGVSQNPRHKITKRGQNVTFRCDPISEHNRLYWYRQTLGQGPEFLTYFQNEAQLEKSRLLSDRFSAERPKGSFSTLEIQRTEQGDSAMYLCASTTSVSPWSGYTFGSGTRLTVV.

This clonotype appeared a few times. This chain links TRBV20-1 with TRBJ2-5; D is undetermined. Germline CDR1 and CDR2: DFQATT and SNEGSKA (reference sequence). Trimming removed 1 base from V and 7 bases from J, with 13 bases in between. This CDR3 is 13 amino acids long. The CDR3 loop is CSARALTAGTQYF. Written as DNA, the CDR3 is TGCAGTGCTAGAGCTCTAACCGCCGGGACCCAGTACTTC.